What follows are 16 T cell receptor beta chains derived from one specimen sequenced in a study of blood T cell repertoires in COVID-19 (TCRdb year 2020). The library was generated by the immunoSEQ multiplex PCR assay. TCRdb obtained this table from immuneACCESS and retained in-frame rearrangements with V and J assigned. These tables miss some clones; where compared with another copy, unresolved V genes account for less than half of the shortfall, and the remainder is unexplained. This sample holds 310,000 or so clones; about 84% were observed only once. The ten largest account for around 1.6% of the sample. The sequenced sample consisted of peripheral blood. The receptors were sampled from a woman in her forties or fifties with acute or convalescent COVID-19.

This clone was detected only once. The V and J genes are TRBV7-3 and TRBJ1-6, with 8 bases lining up with TRBD1. Germline V gene data show CDR1 as SGHTA and CDR2 as FQGTGA. Trimming removed 5 bases from V and 6 bases from J; junction bases left unmatched: 6. This CDR3 comprises 15 residues. The CDR3 DNA is TGTGCCAGCAGCCAAGGGACAGGAATTAATTCACCCCTCCACTTT. Encoded protein: CASSQGTGINSPLHF.

The V call is TRBV10-2, the J call TRBJ2-1; 13 bases are a match to TRBD2. CDR3 length equals 17 residues. Trimming removed 3 bases from V and 8 bases from J; junction bases left unmatched: 10. Germline CDR1 is WSHSY and CDR2 is SAAADI. The CDR3 DNA reads as TGCGCCAGCAGTGACGACGAACTAGCGGGAGGGCTTCATGAGCAGTTCTTC. Translated: CASSDDELAGGLHEQFF.

The chain couples TRBV19 to TRBJ2-7; D might be TRBD2 (6 bases). Germline V gene sequence: CDR1 LNHDA, CDR2 SQIVND (reference sequence). Trimming took 2 bases from V and 4 from J, leaving 9 bases between them. The CDR3 consists of 13 residues. The CDR3 DNA is TGTGCCAGTAGTATAACGGGAGATTACGAGCAGTACTTC. Its protein product is CASSITGDYEQYF.

The rearrangement uses TRBV18 and TRBJ1-5; D is undetermined. There are 14 residues in the CDR3. Per the germline V gene, CDR1 is KGHSH and CDR2 is LQKENI. Trimming took 0 bases from V and 5 from J, leaving 8 bases between them. CDR3 nucleotide sequence: TGTGCCAGCTCACCACCGGGCCGAGATCAGCCCCAGCATTTT. Translated, it gives CASSPPGRDQPQHF. Complete variable domain (other parts from reference TRBV18 and TRBJ1-5): NAGVMQNPRHLVRRRGQEARLRCSPMKGHSHVYWYRQLPEEGLKFMVYLQKENIIDESGMPKERFSAEFPKEGPSILRIQQVVRGDSAAYFCASSPPGRDQPQHFGDGTRLSIL.

The chain links TRBV6-5 to TRBJ2-1; 9 nucleotides line up with TRBD1. Germline V gene lookup returns CDR1 MNHEY and CDR2 SVGAGI. The CDR3 contains 14 residues. V lost 6 bases and J lost 11; bases outside the gene matches: 11. Here the CDR3 reads CASRPLRQGGKQFF. CDR3 bases: TGTGCCAGCAGGCCCCTCCGACAGGGGGGAAAGCAGTTCTTC.

The chain recombines TRBV3-1 (or the pseudogene TRBV3-2) with TRBJ2-3; TRBD2 agrees at 8 bases. This CDR3 comprises 17 residues. Germline CDR1 and CDR2: LGHDT and YNNKEL (reference sequence). Losses at the gene ends were 1 base for V and 3 bases for J; bases not matched to a gene: 9. CDR3 sequence (DNA): TGTGCCAGCAGCCAAGGGGCAGCGGGAGTGCATACAGATACGCAGTATTTT. This translates into CASSQGAAGVHTDTQYF.

Only one count was recorded for this clone. The J gene is TRBJ2-7, the V gene TRBV6-5; D gene uncertain. V was shortened by 4 bases and J by 5 bases, with 3 bases between the two germline ends. CDR1 is MNHEY and CDR2 is SVGAGI in the germline V gene. This CDR3 is built from 10 residues. CDR3 sequence (DNA): TGTGCCAGCAGTTTTAACGAGCAGTACTTC. Translation gives CASSFNEQYF.

CDR3: CASSSPGQTYNSPLHF. The DNA of the CDR3 is TGTGCCAGCAGTTCCCCGGGACAGACGTATAATTCACCCCTCCACTTT. The chain employs TRBV28 and TRBJ1-6; 7 positions agree with TRBD1. J gave up 4 bases and V 4 bases, and 7 bases lay outside the gene matches. The CDR3 is 16 residues long. Germline values: CDR1 MDHEN, CDR2 SYDVKM.

The chain joins TRBV30 to TRBJ2-3; the D gene is possibly TRBD2 (7 bases). The V and J ends lost 3 bases and 6 bases respectively, with 40 bases between them. CDR1 is GTSNPN, CDR2 SVGIG, per germline (reference sequence). The CDR3 is 22 amino acids. The CDR3 DNA is TGTGCCTGGAGCGCGCCAGGCTTCCCAGGGGCGGGAGAGAGGGAGGCTACGGATACGCAGTATTTT. Translation gives CAWSAPGFPGAGEREATDTQYF.

In DNA form, the CDR3 reads TGTGCCAGCAGCGCTGACAGGGAACGGGGCTACACCTTC. It translates to CASSADRERGYTF. The chain joins TRBV28 to TRBJ1-2; TRBD1 agrees at 7 bases. The CDR3 is made up of 13 amino acids. V lost 6 bases, J lost 8 bases, and 9 bases stayed unmatched. CDR1 is MDHEN and CDR2 is SYDVKM in the germline V gene.

The rearrangement links TRBV19 to TRBJ2-1, with 8 bases fitting TRBD2. The germline CDR1 and CDR2 sequences are LNHDA and SQIVND (reference sequence). The CDR3 consists of 14 residues. V dropped 5 bases and J dropped 5; count of bases not matched to a gene: 5. The CDR3 loop is CASSRQRENNEQFF. The CDR3 DNA sequence: TGTGCCAGTAGTCGACAGCGGGAGAACAATGAGCAGTTCTTC.

CDR3 nucleotides: TGTGCCAGCCTAGCGAGCGACGGTGCAACTAATGAAAAACTGTTTTTT. Translated, it gives CASLASDGATNEKLFF. This chain joins TRBV28 and TRBJ1-4; D is ambiguous. Trimming cost V 8 bases and J 0 bases, with 16 bases left between them. Germline assignment: CDR1 MDHEN and CDR2 SYDVKM. The CDR3 runs 16 residues.

V is TRBV9 and J is TRBJ2-1; 14 bases line up with TRBD2. V shed 4 bases, J shed 4 bases, and the junction held 16 bases outside the gene matches. Germline V gene lookup returns CDR1 SGDLS and CDR2 YYNGEE. This CDR3 contains 20 residues. This CDR3 is CASSPRSGLAGVLNYNEQFF. The CDR3 nucleotides are TGTGCCAGCAGCCCCCGATCGGGACTAGCGGGAGTTTTGAATTACAATGAGCAGTTCTTC.

The chain joins TRBV5-5 to TRBJ2-7, with 8 bases identical to TRBD1. CDR1 and CDR2 (germline): SGHKS, YYEKEE (reference sequence). This CDR3 has 16 amino acids. J was trimmed by 2 bases and V by 0 bases; bases with no gene match: 7. The CDR3 DNA is TGTGCCAGCAGCTTGGGAGTCCTACAGGGGGCCTACGAGCAGTACTTC. It codes for CASSLGVLQGAYEQYF.

Only one count was recorded for this clone. The chain links TRBV2 to TRBJ2-3; a weak D match, TRBD2 (6 bases). The V gene's germline CDR1 is SNHLY and CDR2 FYNNEI. The CDR3 is made up of 15 amino acids. The V gene lost 4 bases and the J gene lost 1 base, with 12 bases spanning the gap. The CDR3: CASSGVAGRTDTQYF. CDR3 DNA sequence: TGTGCCAGCAGTGGGGTCGCGGGACGCACAGATACGCAGTATTTT.

This clone was detected only a few times. V usage is TRBV24-1 and J usage is TRBJ1-5; no firm D call. The germline gives CDR1 KGHDR, CDR2 SFDVKD. The CDR3 loop spans 13 amino acids. Trimming removed 4 bases at V and 9 bases at J, with 12 bases between. CDR3 amino acids: CATSEESEGPQHF. CDR3 sequence (DNA): TGTGCCACCAGTGAGGAGAGCGAGGGGCCCCAGCATTTT.